The rows below give T cell receptor beta chains drawn from one sample of a study of cytomegalovirus exposure and HLA in healthy donors. Using immunoSEQ multiplex PCR, the repertoire was profiled, and TCRdb retains in-frame clones only, with some absent. In the table there are roughly 160,000 clones, over 80% of which are singletons. Sequenced input: PBMCs. These receptor sequences come from a boy between 2 and 15 years old in good health and CMV-seronegative. Each CDR3 is given with its conserved first and last residue. Each record gives: D gene, V gene, clone size, J gene, CDR3 DNA, CDR3 protein. D genes are given only for firm matches. Where a row states a size, it is once, few, many or the class of an expanded clone; other rows omit it.

NA,TRBV15,once,TRBJ1-5,TGTGCCACCAGCGTCAGGACAGTAATCAATCAGCCCCAGCATTTT,CATSVRTVINQPQHF
TRBD2,TRBV6-1,NA,TRBJ2-1,TGTGCCAGCGGGGGTCTACAGCGGGAGGGCCGTTTCTTC,CASGGLQREGRFF
TRBD1,TRBV7-9,NA,TRBJ2-6,TGTGCCAGCAGCGACCGGGACAGGGATCGCTCTGGGGCCAACGTCCTGACTTTC,CASSDRDRDRSGANVLTF
NA,TRBV5-1,NA,TRBJ2-2,TGCGCCAGCAGCTTCCTGGGCCCGTCGACCTACACCGGGGAGCTGTTTTTT,CASSFLGPSTYTGELFF
NA,TRBV19,NA,TRBJ2-3,TGTGCCAGTACCACCGGGTCCACAGATACGCAGTATTTT,CASTTGSTDTQYF
TRBD1,TRBV19,NA,TRBJ1-1,TGTGCCAGTAGCAGACAGGGGGCGGCTGAAGCTTTCTTT,CASSRQGAAEAFF
TRBD1,TRBV18,NA,TRBJ1-2,TGTGCCAGCTCACCCGACAGGGACTATGGCTACACCTTC,CASSPDRDYGYTF
TRBD2,TRBV10-2,NA,TRBJ2-3,TGCGCCAGCAGTGTAGAAGCGGGGAGCACAGATACGCAGTATTTT,CASSVEAGSTDTQYF
TRBD1,TRBV9,NA,TRBJ1-1,TGTGCCAGCAGCGCCGACAGGGGGACGAACACTGAAGCTTTCTTT,CASSADRGTNTEAFF
NA,TRBV4-3,few,TRBJ2-1,TGCGCCAGCAGCCAAGCGGTAGCGCCCTACAATGAGCAGTTCTTC,CASSQAVAPYNEQFF
NA,TRBV7-2,NA,TRBJ2-3,TGTGCCAGCAGCTTAGTTCCTAGCCTCACAGATACGCAGTATTTT,CASSLVPSLTDTQYF
NA,TRBV5-1,NA,TRBJ2-1,TGCGCCAGCAGCTTGAGTTCAACAGGATCCTACAATGAGCAGTTCTTC,CASSLSSTGSYNEQFF
NA,TRBV6-5,NA,TRBJ2-1,TGTGCCAGCACGAGGGGCGGGGACCTCTACAATGAGCAGTTCTTC,CASTRGGDLYNEQFF